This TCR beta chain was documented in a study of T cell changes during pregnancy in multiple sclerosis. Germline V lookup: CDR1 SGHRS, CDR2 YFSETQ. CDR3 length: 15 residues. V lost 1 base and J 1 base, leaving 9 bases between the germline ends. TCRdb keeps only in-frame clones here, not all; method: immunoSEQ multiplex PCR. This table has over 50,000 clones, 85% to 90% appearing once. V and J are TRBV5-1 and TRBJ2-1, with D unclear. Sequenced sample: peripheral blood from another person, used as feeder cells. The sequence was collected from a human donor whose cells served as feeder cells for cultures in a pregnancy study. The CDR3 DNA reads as TGCGCCAGCAGCTTGAAAAGGGAATCCTACAATGAGCAGTTCTTC. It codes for CASSLKRESYNEQFF.